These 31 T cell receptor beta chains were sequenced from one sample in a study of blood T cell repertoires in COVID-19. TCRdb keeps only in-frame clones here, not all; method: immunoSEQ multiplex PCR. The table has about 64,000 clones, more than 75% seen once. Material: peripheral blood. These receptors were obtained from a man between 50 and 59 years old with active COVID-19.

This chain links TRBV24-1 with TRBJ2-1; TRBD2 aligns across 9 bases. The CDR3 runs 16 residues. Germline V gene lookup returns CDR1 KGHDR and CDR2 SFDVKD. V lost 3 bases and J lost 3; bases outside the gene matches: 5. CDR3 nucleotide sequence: TGTGCCACCAGTGATGTACTAGCGGGCAACTACAATGAGCAGTTCTTC. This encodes CATSDVLAGNYNEQFF.

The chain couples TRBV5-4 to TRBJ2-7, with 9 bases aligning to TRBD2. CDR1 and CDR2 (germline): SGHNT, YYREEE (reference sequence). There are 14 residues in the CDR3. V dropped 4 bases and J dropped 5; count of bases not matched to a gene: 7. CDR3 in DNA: TGTGCCAGCAGCCGTAGCGGGAGTTACAACGAGCAGTACTTC. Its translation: CASSRSGSYNEQYF.

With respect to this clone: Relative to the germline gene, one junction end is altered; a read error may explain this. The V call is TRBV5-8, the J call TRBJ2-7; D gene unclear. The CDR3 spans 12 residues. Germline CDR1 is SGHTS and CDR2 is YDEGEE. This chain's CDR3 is CASSSTSSEQYF. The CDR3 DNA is TGTGCCAGCAGCTCGACTTCCTCCGAGCAGTACTTC.

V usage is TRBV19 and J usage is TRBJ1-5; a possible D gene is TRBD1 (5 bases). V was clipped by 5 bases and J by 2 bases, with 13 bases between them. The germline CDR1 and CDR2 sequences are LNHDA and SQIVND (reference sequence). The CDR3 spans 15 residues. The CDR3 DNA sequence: TGTGCCAGTAGTGATAGGGGTTTCGGCAATCAGCCCCAGCATTTT. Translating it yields CASSDRGFGNQPQHF.

The CDR3 region has the DNA TGTGCCAGCAGCTCGTCTAGCGGGAGGTCCTACAATGAGCAGTTCTTC. It specifies CASSSSSGRSYNEQFF. The chain employs TRBV28 and TRBJ2-1, with 11 nucleotides matching TRBD2. Germline V gene sequence: CDR1 MDHEN, CDR2 SYDVKM. This CDR3 has 16 amino acids. With V trimmed by 6 bases and J by 1 base, 5 bases remained unmatched.

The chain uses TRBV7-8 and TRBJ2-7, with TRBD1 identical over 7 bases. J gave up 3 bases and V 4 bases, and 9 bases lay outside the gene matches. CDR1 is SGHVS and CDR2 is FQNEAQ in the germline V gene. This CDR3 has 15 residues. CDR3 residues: CASSSRQGDLYEQYF. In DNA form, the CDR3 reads TGTGCCAGCAGCTCGCGACAGGGTGACCTCTACGAGCAGTACTTC.

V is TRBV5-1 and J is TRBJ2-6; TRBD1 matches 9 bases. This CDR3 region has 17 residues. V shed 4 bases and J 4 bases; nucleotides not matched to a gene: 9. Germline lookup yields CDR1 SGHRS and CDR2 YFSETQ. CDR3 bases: TGCGCCAGCAGCCCCCGGGACAGGGCAACCGGGGCCAACGTCCTGACTTTC. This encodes CASSPRDRATGANVLTF.

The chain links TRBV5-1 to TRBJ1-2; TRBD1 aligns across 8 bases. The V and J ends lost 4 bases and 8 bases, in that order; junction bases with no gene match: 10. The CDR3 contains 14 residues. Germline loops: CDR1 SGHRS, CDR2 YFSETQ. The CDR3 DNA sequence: TGCGCCAGCAGCCTACGGCAGGGGGCTCAAGGCTACACCTTC. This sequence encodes CASSLRQGAQGYTF.

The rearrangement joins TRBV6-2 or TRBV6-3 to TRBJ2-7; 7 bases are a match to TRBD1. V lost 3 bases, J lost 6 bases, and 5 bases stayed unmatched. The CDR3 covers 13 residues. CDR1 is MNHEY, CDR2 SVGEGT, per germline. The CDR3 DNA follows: TGTGCCAGCAGTTATCACAGGGGCATCGAGCAGTACTTC. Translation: CASSYHRGIEQYF.

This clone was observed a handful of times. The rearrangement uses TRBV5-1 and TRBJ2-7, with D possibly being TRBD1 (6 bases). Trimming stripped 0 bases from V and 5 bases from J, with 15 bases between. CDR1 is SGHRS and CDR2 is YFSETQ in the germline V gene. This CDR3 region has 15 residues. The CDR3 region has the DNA TGCGCCAGCAGCTTGGCCCCTGCAGGGGACAACGAGCAGTACTTC. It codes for CASSLAPAGDNEQYF.

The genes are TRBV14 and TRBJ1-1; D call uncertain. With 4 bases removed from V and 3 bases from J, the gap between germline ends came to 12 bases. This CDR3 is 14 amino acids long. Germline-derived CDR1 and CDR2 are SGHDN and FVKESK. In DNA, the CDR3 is TGTGCCAGCAGCCCCCTTTTAGCGTACACTGAAGCTTTCTTT. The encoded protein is CASSPLLAYTEAFF.

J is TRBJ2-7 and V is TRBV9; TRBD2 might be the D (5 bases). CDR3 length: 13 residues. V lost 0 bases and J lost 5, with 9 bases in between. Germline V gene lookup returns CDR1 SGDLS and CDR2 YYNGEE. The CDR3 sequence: CASSVGEPDEQYF. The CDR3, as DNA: TGTGCCAGCAGCGTAGGGGAGCCGGACGAGCAGTACTTC.

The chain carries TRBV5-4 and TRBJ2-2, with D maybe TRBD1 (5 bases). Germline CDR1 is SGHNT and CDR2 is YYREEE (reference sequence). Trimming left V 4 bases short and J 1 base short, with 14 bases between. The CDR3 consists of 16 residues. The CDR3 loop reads CASSPYRMGNTGELFF. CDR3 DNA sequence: TGTGCCAGCAGCCCCTACAGGATGGGGAACACCGGGGAGCTGTTTTTT.

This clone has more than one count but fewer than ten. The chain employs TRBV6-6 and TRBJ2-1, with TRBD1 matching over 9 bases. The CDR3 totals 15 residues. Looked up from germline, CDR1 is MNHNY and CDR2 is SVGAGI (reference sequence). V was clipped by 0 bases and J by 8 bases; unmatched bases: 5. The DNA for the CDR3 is TGTGCCAGCAGTTACTCCACACAGGGGGCGGATGAGCAGTTCTTC. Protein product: CASSYSTQGADEQFF.

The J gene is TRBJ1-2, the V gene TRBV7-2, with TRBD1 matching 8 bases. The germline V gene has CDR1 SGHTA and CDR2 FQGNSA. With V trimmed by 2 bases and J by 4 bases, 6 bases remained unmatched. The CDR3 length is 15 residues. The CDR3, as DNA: TGTGCCAGCAGCTTACAGACAGGGGAAGGCTATGGCTACACCTTC. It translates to CASSLQTGEGYGYTF.

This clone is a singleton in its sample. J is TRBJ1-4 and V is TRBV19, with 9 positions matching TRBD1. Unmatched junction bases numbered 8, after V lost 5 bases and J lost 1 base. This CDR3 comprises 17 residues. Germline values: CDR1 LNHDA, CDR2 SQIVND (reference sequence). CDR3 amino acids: CASSPLGTGRTNEKLFF. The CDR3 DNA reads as TGTGCCAGTAGTCCCCTTGGGACAGGGCGAACTAATGAAAAACTGTTTTTT.

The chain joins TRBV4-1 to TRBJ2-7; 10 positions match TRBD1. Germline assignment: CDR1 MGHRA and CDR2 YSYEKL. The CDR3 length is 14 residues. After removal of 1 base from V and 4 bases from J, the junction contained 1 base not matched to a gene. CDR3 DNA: TGCGCCAGCAGCCAAGGACAGGGGGCTTACGAGCAGTACTTC. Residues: CASSQGQGAYEQYF.

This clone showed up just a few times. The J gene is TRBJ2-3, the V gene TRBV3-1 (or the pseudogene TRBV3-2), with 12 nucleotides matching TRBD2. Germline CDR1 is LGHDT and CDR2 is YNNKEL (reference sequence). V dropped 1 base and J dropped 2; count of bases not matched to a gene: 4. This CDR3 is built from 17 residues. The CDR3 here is CASSQAGTSGFTDTQYF. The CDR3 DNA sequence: TGTGCCAGCAGCCAAGCCGGGACTAGCGGGTTCACAGATACGCAGTATTTT.

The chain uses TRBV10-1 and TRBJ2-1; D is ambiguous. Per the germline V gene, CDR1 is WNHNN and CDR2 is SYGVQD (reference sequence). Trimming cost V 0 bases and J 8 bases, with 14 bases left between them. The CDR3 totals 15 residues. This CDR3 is CASSESLGAGDEQFF. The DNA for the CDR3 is TGCGCCAGCAGTGAGTCGCTCGGAGCCGGCGATGAGCAGTTCTTC.

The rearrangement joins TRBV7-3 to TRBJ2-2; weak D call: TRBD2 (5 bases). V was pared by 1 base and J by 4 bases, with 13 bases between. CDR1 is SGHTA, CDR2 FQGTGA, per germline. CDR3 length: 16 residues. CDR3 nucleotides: TGTGCCAGCAGCTTAATCGAGGTAGCGATCACCGGGGAGCTGTTTTTT. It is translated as CASSLIEVAITGELFF. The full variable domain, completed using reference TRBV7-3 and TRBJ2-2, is GAGVSQTPSNKVTEKGKYVELRCDPISGHTALYWYRQSLGQGPEFLIYFQGTGAADDSGLPNDRFFAVRPEGSVSTLKIQRTERGDSAVYLCASSLIEVAITGELFFGEGSRLTVL.

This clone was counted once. Written as DNA, the CDR3 is TGTGCCAGCAGCTCTTTATCAGGGACTGCCACAGATACGCAGTATTTT. This codes for CASSSLSGTATDTQYF. The rearrangement links TRBV7-9 to TRBJ2-3; D may be TRBD2 (6 bases). Per the germline V gene, CDR1 is SEHNR and CDR2 is FQNEAQ (reference sequence). This CDR3 contains 16 residues. V was cut by 4 bases and J by 2 bases, with 16 bases left in between.

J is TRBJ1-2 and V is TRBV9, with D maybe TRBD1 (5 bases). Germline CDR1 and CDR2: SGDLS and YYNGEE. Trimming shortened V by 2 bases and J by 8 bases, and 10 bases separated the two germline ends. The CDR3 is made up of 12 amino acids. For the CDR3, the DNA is TGTGCCAGCAGCGTCTACCGGGGGGGCTACACCTTC. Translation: CASSVYRGGYTF.

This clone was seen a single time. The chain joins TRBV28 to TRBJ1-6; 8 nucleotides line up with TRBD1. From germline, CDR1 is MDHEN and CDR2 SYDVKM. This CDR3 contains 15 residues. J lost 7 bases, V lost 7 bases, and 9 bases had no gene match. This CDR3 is CASTLTGAQNSPLHF. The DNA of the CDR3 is TGTGCCAGCACCTTGACAGGGGCCCAAAATTCACCCCTCCACTTT.

The CDR3 DNA reads TGTGCCAGTCAGGTCACGACCAATCAGCCCCAGCATTTT. Encoded protein: CASQVTTNQPQHF. The rearrangement links TRBV6-6 to TRBJ1-5; D unclear. Trimming cost V 9 bases and J 3 bases, with 12 bases left between them. Germline V gene lookup returns CDR1 MNHNY and CDR2 SVGAGI (reference sequence). CDR3 length: 13 residues.

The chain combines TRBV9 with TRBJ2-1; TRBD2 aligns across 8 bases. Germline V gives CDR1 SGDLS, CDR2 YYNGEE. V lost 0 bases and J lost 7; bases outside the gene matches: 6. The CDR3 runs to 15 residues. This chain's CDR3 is CASSVGGGGLNEQFF. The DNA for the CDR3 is TGTGCCAGCAGCGTAGGCGGCGGGGGGTTGAATGAGCAGTTCTTC. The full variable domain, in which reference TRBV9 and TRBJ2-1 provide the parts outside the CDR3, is DSGVTQTPKHLITATGQRVTLRCSPRSGDLSVYWYQQSLDQGLQFLIQYYNGEERAKGNILERFSAQQFPDLHSELNLSSLELGDSALYFCASSVGGGGLNEQFFGPGTRLTVL.

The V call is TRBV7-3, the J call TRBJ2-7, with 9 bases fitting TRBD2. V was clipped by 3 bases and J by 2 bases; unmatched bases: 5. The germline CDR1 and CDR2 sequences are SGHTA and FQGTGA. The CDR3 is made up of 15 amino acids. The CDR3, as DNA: TGTGCCAGCAGCTTCTTAGCGGGGGCACCCTACGAGCAGTACTTC. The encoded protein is CASSFLAGAPYEQYF.

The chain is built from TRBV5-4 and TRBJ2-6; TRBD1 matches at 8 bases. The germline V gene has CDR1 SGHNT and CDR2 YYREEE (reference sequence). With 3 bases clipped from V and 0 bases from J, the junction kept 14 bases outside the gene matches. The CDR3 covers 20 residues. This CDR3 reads CASSSPAADRAPSGANVLTF. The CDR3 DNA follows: TGTGCCAGCAGCTCCCCCGCGGCGGACAGGGCCCCCTCTGGGGCCAACGTCCTGACTTTC.

The CDR3 sequence is CASSSTSRTGELFF. In nucleotides, the CDR3 is TGTGCCAGCAGCTCGACTAGCAGGACCGGGGAGCTGTTTTTT. This chain connects TRBV3-1 (or the pseudogene TRBV3-2) to TRBJ2-2; 7 nucleotides line up with TRBD2. CDR3 size: 14 residues. Germline lookup yields CDR1 LGHDT and CDR2 YNNKEL (reference sequence). After removal of 5 bases from V and 5 bases from J, the junction contained 5 bases not matched to a gene.

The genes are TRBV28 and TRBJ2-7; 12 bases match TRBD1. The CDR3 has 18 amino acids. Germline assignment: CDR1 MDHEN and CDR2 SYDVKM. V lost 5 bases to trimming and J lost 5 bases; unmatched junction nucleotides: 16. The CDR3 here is CASSITGTGGRLIHEQYF. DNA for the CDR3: TGTGCCAGCAGTATTACCGGGACAGGGGGCAGACTTATCCACGAGCAGTACTTC.

The CDR3 reads CASSSTGWNEQFF. The CDR3 bases are TGTGCCAGCAGCTCGACAGGGTGGAATGAGCAGTTCTTC. This sequence joins TRBV7-3 and TRBJ2-1, with TRBD1 identical over 7 bases. The length of the CDR3 is 13 residues. Trimming removed 4 bases from V and 7 bases from J; junction bases left unmatched: 4. Per the germline V gene, CDR1 is SGHTA and CDR2 is FQGTGA.

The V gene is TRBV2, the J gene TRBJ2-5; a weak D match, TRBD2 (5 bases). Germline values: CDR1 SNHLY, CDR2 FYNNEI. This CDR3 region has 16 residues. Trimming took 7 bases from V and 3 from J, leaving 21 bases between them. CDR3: CASKSRARGREETQYF. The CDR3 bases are TGTGCCAGCAAAAGTCGGGCCCGGGGTCGCGAAGAGACCCAGTACTTC.